The 24 T cell receptor beta chains listed next were all sequenced from one sample in a study of glioma-infiltrating T cells after dendritic cell vaccination. Produced via immunoSEQ multiplex PCR; TCRdb's table is partial and in-frame only. The sample shows around 90,000 clones, about four fifths of them seen only once. Sequencing used blood, obtained before dendritic cell vaccination. The receptors shown here come from a human donor with glioblastoma.

The rearrangement links TRBV18 to TRBJ2-1; maybe TRBD1 (5 bases). CDR3 length equals 14 residues. Germline V lookup: CDR1 KGHSH, CDR2 LQKENI. V dropped 3 bases and J dropped 5 bases, with 11 bases sitting between them. As DNA, the CDR3 is TGTGCCAGCTCACCCCCCACAGGTAACAATGAGCAGTTCTTC. This codes for CASSPPTGNNEQFF.

The chain employs TRBV5-1 and TRBJ1-1; weak D call: TRBD1 (6 bases). Trimming removed 4 bases from V and 4 bases from J, with 11 bases in between. This CDR3 region has 13 residues. The V gene's germline CDR1 is SGHRS and CDR2 YFSETQ. The CDR3, as DNA: TGCGCCAGCAGCCGTCAGGGGTCCACTGAAGCTTTCTTT. Its translation: CASSRQGSTEAFF.

By frequency in the sample, this clone is medium-sized (0.01 to 0.1%). J is TRBJ2-1 and V is TRBV5-4, with TRBD2 matching over 12 bases. V gave up 4 bases and J gave up 8 bases; unmatched junction bases: 10. CDR1 and CDR2 (germline): SGHNT, YYREEE (reference sequence). The CDR3 length is 16 residues. Written as DNA, the CDR3 is TGTGCCAGCAGCCCTTCTAGCGGGGGGGCCTGGGATGAGCAGTTCTTC. It specifies CASSPSSGGAWDEQFF.

CDR3 sequence reads: CASRENDSHYGYTF. The CDR3 DNA reads TGTGCCAGCAGGGAGAATGACAGTCACTATGGCTACACCTTC. The chain links TRBV6-9 to TRBJ1-2; TRBD1 is a possible D gene (5 bases). The V end was cut by 6 bases, the J end by 3 bases, with 14 bases between. The germline V gene has CDR1 MNHGY and CDR2 SVAAGI. The CDR3 loop spans 14 amino acids.

This chain joins TRBV6-1 and TRBJ2-2, with 9 bases fitting TRBD2. CDR3 length: 14 amino acids. The germline V gene encodes CDR1 MNHNS and CDR2 SASEGT. The ends lost 7 bases at V and 4 bases at J; junction bases unmatched: 4. CDR3 nucleotides: TGTGCCAGCAAAGTAGCGGGGGTCACCGGGGAGCTGTTTTTT. Its translation is CASKVAGVTGELFF.

The genes are TRBV7-6 and TRBJ2-3; 7 nucleotides line up with TRBD2. The CDR3 length is 15 residues. The V and J ends lost 4 bases and 5 bases, in that order; junction bases with no gene match: 9. CDR1 SGHVS and CDR2 FNYEAQ come from the germline V gene. CDR3 nucleotide sequence: TGTGCCAGCAGCTCCGGGGGTTCGGGGGGAGATACGCAGTATTTT. Protein product: CASSSGGSGGDTQYF.

This clone was counted only a few times. This chain joins TRBV7-6 and TRBJ2-3; D is perhaps TRBD1 (7 bases). There are 17 residues in the CDR3. The germline V gene encodes CDR1 SGHVS and CDR2 FNYEAQ. The germline V and J ends were trimmed by 1 base and 3 bases, with 17 bases remaining between them. DNA of the CDR3: TGTGCCAGCAGCTTAGGTCCAGGGGGAGGTTGGACAGATACGCAGTATTTT. As protein: CASSLGPGGGWTDTQYF.

The chain employs TRBV5-1 and TRBJ2-2; no reliable D call. The V end lost 3 bases, the J end lost 1 base, and 7 bases lay between the germline ends. Germline values: CDR1 SGHRS, CDR2 YFSETQ. The CDR3 spans 14 residues. In DNA, the CDR3 is TGCGCCAGCAGCTCCCAAAAGAACACCGGGGAGCTGTTTTTT. Translated, it gives CASSSQKNTGELFF.

This clone was counted once. The chain couples TRBV10-3 to TRBJ1-1; tentative D call: TRBD1 (6 bases). Trimming left V 7 bases short and J 1 base short, with 16 bases between. The CDR3 contains 15 residues. CDR1 and CDR2 from the germline V gene are ENHRY and SYGVKD. The CDR3 bases are TGTGCCATCACGCCTTCAGGACAGCCGAACACTGAAGCTTTCTTT. It encodes CAITPSGQPNTEAFF.

The rearrangement joins TRBV19 to TRBJ1-2, with D possibly matching TRBD1 (6 bases). The CDR3 is made up of 14 amino acids. Germline-derived CDR1 and CDR2 are LNHDA and SQIVND (reference sequence). Trimming shortened V by 4 bases and J by 4 bases, and 13 bases separated the two germline ends. CDR3 sequence: CASSSGGPPYGYTF. The CDR3 DNA reads as TGTGCCAGTAGTAGTGGGGGCCCACCCTATGGCTACACCTTC. Complete variable domain (other parts from reference TRBV19 and TRBJ1-2): DGGITQSPKYLFRKEGQNVTLSCEQNLNHDAMYWYRQDPGQGLRLIYYSQIVNDFQKGDIAEGYSVSREKKESFPLTVTSAQKNPTAFYLCASSSGGPPYGYTFGSGTRLTVV.

This clone was seen many times. The gene calls are TRBV19 and TRBJ1-4; TRBD1 matches 10 bases. This CDR3 has 15 residues. After removal of 5 bases from V and 8 bases from J, the junction contained 8 bases not matched to a gene. CDR1 LNHDA and CDR2 SQIVND come from the germline V gene (reference sequence). This CDR3 is CASSLLGTGEEKLFF. The CDR3 DNA is TGTGCCAGTAGTCTCCTCGGGACAGGGGAGGAAAAACTGTTTTTT.

The V gene is TRBV4-1, the J gene TRBJ2-5, with D possibly TRBD1 on 6 matching bases. The CDR3 contains 14 residues. Trimming shortened V by 0 bases and J by 5 bases, and 10 bases separated the two germline ends. Looked up from germline, CDR1 is MGHRA and CDR2 is YSYEKL. DNA for the CDR3: TGCGCCAGCAGCCAAGAGAACAGGGTTGAGACCCAGTACTTC. Its translation: CASSQENRVETQYF.

V usage is TRBV6-6 and J usage is TRBJ2-1, with D maybe TRBD2 (7 bases). This CDR3 is 16 amino acids long. Germline CDR1 and CDR2: MNHNY and SVGAGI (reference sequence). V dropped 6 bases and J dropped 3 bases, with 18 bases sitting between them. CDR3 nucleotides: TGTGCCAGCAGCCCCCGGGGGGCGAAAAACTACAATGAGCAGTTCTTC. Its protein is CASSPRGAKNYNEQFF.

This chain uses TRBV2 with TRBJ2-1; 8 nucleotides align to TRBD2. CDR1 and CDR2 (germline): SNHLY, FYNNEI. V dropped 11 bases and J dropped 3; count of bases not matched to a gene: 9. The CDR3 runs to 14 residues. Here the CDR3 DNA reads TGTGCCGGCCTTAGCGGGATTAGCTACAATGAGCAGTTCTTC. Protein sequence: CAGLSGISYNEQFF.

This chain uses TRBV19 with TRBJ1-1; D unclear. V was cut by 9 bases and J by 1 base, with 21 bases left in between. This CDR3 has 16 residues. The germline V gene encodes CDR1 LNHDA and CDR2 SQIVND (reference sequence). CDR3 nucleotides: TGTGCCAGGACCTCGGGTGGTCCTGGGTGGAACACTGAAGCTTTCTTT. The encoded protein is CARTSGGPGWNTEAFF.

This clone was counted between two and nine times. V is TRBV18 and J is TRBJ2-5; 9 bases are shared with TRBD2. The CDR3 is 17 residues long. The junction had 16 bases not matched to a gene; V was cut back by 6 bases and J by 5 bases. Germline CDR1 reads KGHSH; CDR2 reads LQKENI. The CDR3 region has the DNA TGTGCCAGCTCGAGGCTAGCGGGATCCGGGATCGGGGAGACCCAGTACTTC. This codes for CASSRLAGSGIGETQYF.

V is TRBV14 and J is TRBJ2-1; no clear D gene. V was trimmed by 0 bases and J by 0 bases, leaving 12 bases between them. This CDR3 contains 17 residues. Germline-derived CDR1 and CDR2 are SGHDN and FVKESK. The CDR3 sequence: CASSQDVRMSSYNEQFF. CDR3 nucleotide sequence: TGTGCCAGCAGCCAAGACGTCAGGATGAGCTCCTACAATGAGCAGTTCTTC.

This clone was detected a few times. This chain joins TRBV5-1 and TRBJ2-3; TRBD2 agrees at 12 bases. The germline V gene has CDR1 SGHRS and CDR2 YFSETQ. This CDR3 comprises 16 residues. Unmatched junction bases numbered 1, after V lost 2 bases and J lost 0 bases. The CDR3 DNA reads TGCGCCAGCAGCTTAGGGACTAGCGGGAGCACAGATACGCAGTATTTT. Its protein is CASSLGTSGSTDTQYF.

This chain joins TRBV11-3 and TRBJ2-5; 8 bases agree with TRBD2. The CDR3 is made up of 15 amino acids. Losses at the gene ends were 5 bases for V and 5 bases for J; bases not matched to a gene: 10. The germline gives CDR1 SGHNT, CDR2 YENEEA. CDR3 nucleotide sequence: TGTGCCAGCAGCCCTAATAGCGGGGCCTGGGAGACCCAGTACTTC. This sequence encodes CASSPNSGAWETQYF.

The chain couples TRBV6-5 to TRBJ1-1; the match to TRBD1 covers 8 bases. The V and J ends lost 8 bases and 8 bases, in that order; junction bases with no gene match: 7. The CDR3 spans 12 residues. Per germline, CDR1 MNHEY and CDR2 SVGAGI. The CDR3 loop is CASSGQGGEAFF. The CDR3 DNA reads as TGTGCCAGCTCTGGACAGGGAGGAGAAGCTTTCTTT.

The gene calls are TRBV6-1 and TRBJ2-7; TRBD2 is a possible D gene (7 bases). Trimming stripped 4 bases from V and 4 bases from J, with 17 bases between. The V gene's germline CDR1 is MNHNS and CDR2 SASEGT. The CDR3 extends over 15 amino acids. Written as DNA, the CDR3 is TGTGCCAGCAGTGGGGGGGGGCACGCTATATACGAGCAGTACTTC. Protein: CASSGGGHAIYEQYF.

The chain carries TRBV19 and TRBJ1-1; D possibly corresponds to TRBD1 (5 bases). The CDR3 covers 13 residues. Germline CDR1 LNHDA, CDR2 SQIVND (reference sequence). V shed 1 base and J shed 5 bases, with 8 bases lying between them. The CDR3 spells CASSIVRGTEAFF. DNA for the CDR3: TGTGCCAGTAGTATAGTAAGGGGTACTGAAGCTTTCTTT. The whole variable domain, filled in from reference TRBV19 and TRBJ1-1, reads DGGITQSPKYLFRKEGQNVTLSCEQNLNHDAMYWYRQDPGQGLRLIYYSQIVNDFQKGDIAEGYSVSREKKESFPLTVTSAQKNPTAFYLCASSIVRGTEAFFGQGTRLTVV.

This clone appeared a few times. The same CDR3 arises from other DNA sequences in this sample as well. This rearrangement joins TRBV28 to TRBJ2-3; no clear D. The CDR3 loop spans 13 amino acids. Trimming left V 3 bases short and J 1 base short, with 5 bases between. Germline V gives CDR1 MDHEN, CDR2 SYDVKM. The CDR3 here is CASSFQGTDTQYF. The CDR3 nucleotides are TGTGCCAGCAGTTTCCAGGGCACAGATACGCAGTATTTT.

This clone was detected a few times. The V call is TRBV4-2, the J call TRBJ1-1; D is unresolved. The V end was cut by 0 bases, the J end by 4 bases, with 9 bases between. Germline CDR1 and CDR2: LGHNA and YNFKEQ. The CDR3 consists of 14 residues. The CDR3 spells CASSQDPRGTEAFF. As DNA, the CDR3 is TGTGCCAGCAGCCAAGATCCCCGAGGCACTGAAGCTTTCTTT.